This TCR beta chain was sequenced during a study of cytomegalovirus exposure and HLA in healthy donors (dated by TCRdb to about 2017). Some background on the complete study: According to an earlier analysis of 587 of the donors, about 179 million T cells yielded 95 million to 140 million unique TCR beta sequences and 276 Gb of sequence data. An early release that covered approximately 600 HLA-typed donors contained around 300 gigabases of sequencing data and 65 million to 100 million unique TCR sequences. To decide whether each TCR beta V gene segment behaved as functional or pseudogenic, an earlier analysis of over 500 of the donors relied on high-throughput TCR beta sequencing. In a later genetic analysis, genome-wide SNP genotypes for about three fifths of the 666 donors were used, and that subset was treated as a discovery cohort. Every repertoire in the discovery cohort had been generated on one and the same sequencing platform. The number of typed donors differed by locus: about 620-640 for A, B, C, DRB1 and DQB1; roughly 510 for DQA1; some 610 for DPA1; and around 450 for DPB1. Along with the approximately 700-subject first cohort, a separate validation cohort of 120 different subjects was used. In a later analysis, previously published TCR beta repertoires from 550 to 700 donors were re-analyzed and high-resolution HLA genotyping was added so that TCR occurrence patterns could be studied. To predict cytomegalovirus infection status, the study combined high-throughput TCR immunosequencing, statistical association of individual TCRs with disease status, and machine learning. Of the 300 to 500 genotyped donors, 75% to 85% were placed in the genetic ancestry cluster associated with self-reported Caucasian donors. Class I and class II HLA loci were covered by the typing at four-digit resolution. The study aimed to test whether signatures of past pathogen exposure could be identified by cataloging public T cell receptors. Several DR-DQ haplotypes were handled as single units for association and clustering because linkage in the cohort was strong. The study profiled the T cell repertoires of some 610 subjects by immunosequencing and related them to cytomegalovirus serostatus. Rather than drawing on any new phenotypic data, the later analysis identified candidate immune exposures from TCR beta sequences and the way those sequences occurred across donors. Across approximately 420 genotyped donors of the cohort, an average of about 250,000 unique TCR beta nucleotide sequences per donor were sequenced, and 15% to 20% of those sequences were non-productive. Donor age, sex, ethnicity and CMV serostatus were compiled alongside the repertoire data.

Broad study findings and their caveats: Specific HLA alleles were associated with 15,000 to 20,000 TCR beta sequences at a false discovery rate of 0.05 in a later analysis. In both the original and validation cohorts, the classifier was reported to diagnose cytomegalovirus status with high specificity and sensitivity. The sequencing pipeline was judged likely to have produced a cluster of highly shared sequence variants as a technical artifact. In this cohort, only TCR beta chains were sequenced, and detectable features were limited by the absence of alpha or paired-chain data. According to the authors, the approach could potentially be generalized to other disease states and immunological phenotypes. Three of the identified cytomegalovirus-associated TCR beta chains were confirmed in vitro to be specific for cytomegalovirus antigens. Because HLA typing was missing for some donors at each locus, association tests included only the typed subset. A further reported finding was that TCR beta sequences accurately predicted the HLA-A and HLA-B alleles for most subjects in the first cohort. Approximately 16 rarely observed V segments, including chromosome 9 orphons, were excluded from the earlier analysis of approximately 500 of the donors because counts were too low. According to a later analysis, most CMV-associated TCR beta chains appeared to be HLA-restricted, and the HLA associations seemed to be driven largely by CMV exposure. Correlated functional status among segregating V segments might be attributable to linkage disequilibrium, but an unknown experimental factor could not be ruled out. Some IMGT-functional V segments, including TRBV6-2 and TRBV6-3, could not be distinguished by the 87-base-pair reads and were therefore excluded. Across donors, most TCR sequences were observed very rarely, whereas some public TCRs were present in many individuals. In a later genetic analysis, a missense DCLRE1C variant was associated with V-gene and J-gene trimming of TCR beta chains, and the association was replicated in an independent cohort. CMV serostatus was the only immune exposure information available for the cohort. In a later analysis, the rate of TCR association differed among HLA loci, with DRB1 alleles having the most associated TCRs and HLA-C alleles having the fewest. Several of the top co-occurrence clusters appeared to be linked to parvovirus B19, influenza, CMV and Epstein-Barr virus, according to a later analysis. A later analysis found that HLA-associated TCR beta chains were more clonally expanded and had lower generation probabilities than equally common non-associated chains. In an earlier analysis of 500 to 650 of the donors, most TCR beta V segments appeared in productive rearrangements about 87% or about 30% of the time, broadly matching IMGT annotations. In the study, around 160 TCR beta chains were listed as associated with cytomegalovirus. A later genetic analysis reported fewer N-insertions in productive TCRs among donors in an Asian-associated ancestry cluster than the roughly 650-donor mean. Presence/absence analyses assumed roughly uniform sequencing depth across donors, an assumption that may not hold. Assigning TCR associations to individual alleles was difficult when HLA alleles, especially DR and DQ, strongly co-occurred.

V was cut back by 3 bases and J by 2 bases, leaving a gap of 7 bases between them. The germline V gene yields ENHRY for CDR1 and SYGVKD for CDR2. The CDR3 covers 13 residues, taking in both the cysteine and the phenylalanine. Only the CDR3 DNA stays, 39 bases, in frame from base 1. Details on this clone: Its antigen is unknown. Per-base quality was not reported, and no clone a single base away is much larger than it.

The cohort was made up of hundreds of healthy bone marrow donors. Cohort members were all nominally healthy when sampled, although unrecorded immune exposures were likely present. The donor was CMV seropositive and was included in the group of 250 to 350 seropositive cohort members. A peripheral blood sample was provided by each donor, and peripheral blood mononuclear cells were used for TCR beta sequencing. Genomic DNA extraction from the blood cell samples was performed with the Qiagen DNeasy Blood Extraction Kit. The library came from the immunoSEQ multiplex PCR assay. The multiplex PCR relied on a mix of 60 forward primers for TCR Vbeta segments and 13 reverse primers for TCR Jbeta segments. The CDR3 region of rearranged TCR beta genes was amplified from genomic DNA by a multiplex PCR assay. The amplified TCR beta libraries were sequenced on the Illumina HiSeq System as 87-base-pair reads. As for the original processing: Across the 666 repertoires, a later analysis counted 80 million or so unique TCR beta chains, 8.5 million to 12 million of which were shared by at least two donors. Raw reads were error-corrected and collapsed into unique sequences by a nearest-neighbor algorithm in which closely related sequences were merged to remove PCR and sequencing errors. To assign V, D and J gene segments, CDR3 sequences were aligned to IMGT reference sequences. For a sequence to be retained, at least a six-nucleotide match to both a V gene segment and a J gene segment was required. A rearrangement counted as productive if the CDR3 had no stop codons and remained in frame with V and J, and every other rearrangement counted as non-productive. CDR3 was defined according to IMGT convention as the region running from the second conserved V-encoded cysteine to the conserved J-encoded phenylalanine. Sequences without an unambiguous match to a single V gene segment were excluded from the earlier analysis of almost 600 of the donors. An earlier analysis of fewer than 650 of the donors classified V segments as functional when productive rearrangements were above 56.7% and as segregating when the standard deviation between donors was above 5%. To diagnose cytomegalovirus status from the catalog of TCR beta chain sequences, a statistical classification framework was built. In a later analysis, V and J genes were assigned by comparing TCR nucleotide sequences against IMGT/GENE-DB human TR gene sequences. A later analysis assigned CDR3 sequences and most-parsimonious VDJ recombination scenarios with the TCRdist pipeline. In a later analysis, each TCR beta chain was defined by its CDR3 amino acid sequence together with its V-gene family, and reads lacking a unique V-gene family were excluded. As a way to deal with suspected cross-contamination and a sequencing artifact, a later analysis dropped approximately 590 nucleotide sequences that were highly shared and had low generation probability. A later analysis calculated a clonal expansion index for each public chain from normalized within-repertoire ranks of inferred template counts. In a later analysis, generation probabilities were computed with a VDJ recombination model fitted to out-of-frame rearrangements, and the resulting probabilities were checked against IGoR. Hypergeometric tests were used in a later analysis to score TCR-TCR, TCR-HLA and TCR-CMV co-occurrence, with a repertoire-size bias correction applied to the TCR pairs. In a later analysis, false discovery rates were estimated by permuting HLA or CMV assignments 20 times. In a later analysis, co-occurring TCRs were grouped with DBSCAN, and TCRdist sequence similarity was added when clustering was performed within HLA-allele-positive subsets. For co-occurrence clustering, repertoires with fewer than 30,000 or more than 120,000 public chains were excluded, along with roughly 5 repertoires with anomalous nucleotide sharing. In TCRdb, the immuneACCESS table is reduced to in-frame sequences with V and J assigned. These tables do not hold every clone; where another copy was compared, an unresolved V gene accounts for under half, and the others remain unexplained. D and trimming were read from the DNA, whereas the V and J calls and clone size are those reported in that table. In this sample the table shows around 92,000 clones, roughly 74% of which occur a single time. Over 12% of the sample lies in the top ten.

The sequence derives from a woman in her sixties or seventies in good health and CMV-seropositive. The rearranged segments are TRBV10-3 and TRBJ1-2, with no reliable assignment of the D segment. The sample taken for sequencing was PBMCs. The CDR3 amino acid sequence is: CAISDGVNYGYTF. The sequenced DNA: TGTGCCATCAGTGACGGGGTAAACTATGGCTACACCTTC.